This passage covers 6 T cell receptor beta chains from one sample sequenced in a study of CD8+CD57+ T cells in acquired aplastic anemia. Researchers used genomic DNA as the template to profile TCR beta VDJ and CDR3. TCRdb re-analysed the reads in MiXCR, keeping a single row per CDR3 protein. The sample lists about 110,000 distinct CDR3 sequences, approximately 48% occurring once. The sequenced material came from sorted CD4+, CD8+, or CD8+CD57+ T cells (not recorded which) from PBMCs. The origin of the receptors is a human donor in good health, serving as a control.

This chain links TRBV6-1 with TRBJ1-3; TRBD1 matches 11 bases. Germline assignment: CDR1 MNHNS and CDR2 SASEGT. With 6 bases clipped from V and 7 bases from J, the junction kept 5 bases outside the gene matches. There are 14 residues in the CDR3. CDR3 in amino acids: CASSMDRGLNTIYF. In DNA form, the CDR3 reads TGTGCCAGCAGCATGGACAGGGGGCTGAACACCATATATTTT.

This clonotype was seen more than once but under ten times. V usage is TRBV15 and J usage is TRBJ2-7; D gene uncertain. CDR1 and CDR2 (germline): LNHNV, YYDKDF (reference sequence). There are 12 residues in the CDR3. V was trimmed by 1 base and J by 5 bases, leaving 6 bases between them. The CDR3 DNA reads TGTGCCACCAGCAGAGCAGAGGACGAGCAGTACTTC. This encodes CATSRAEDEQYF.

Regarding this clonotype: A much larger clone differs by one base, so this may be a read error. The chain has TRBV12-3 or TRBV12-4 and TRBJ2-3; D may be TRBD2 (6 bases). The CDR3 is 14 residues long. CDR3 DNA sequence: TGTGCCGGCAGTTTTGGGGGGTTAACAGATACGCAGTATTTT. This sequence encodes CAGSFGGLTDTQYF.

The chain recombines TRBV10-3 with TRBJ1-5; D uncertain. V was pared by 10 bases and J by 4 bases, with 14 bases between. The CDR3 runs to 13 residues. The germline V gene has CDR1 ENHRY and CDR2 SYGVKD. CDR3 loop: CASSGGGNQPQHF. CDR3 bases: TGTGCCAGCTCAGGAGGAGGGAATCAGCCCCAGCATTTT.

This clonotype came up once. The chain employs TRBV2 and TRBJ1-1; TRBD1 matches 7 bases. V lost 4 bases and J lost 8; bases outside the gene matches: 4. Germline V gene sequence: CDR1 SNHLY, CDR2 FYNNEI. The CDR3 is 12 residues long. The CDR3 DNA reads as TGTGCCAGCAGTGGACAGGGCCCCGAAGCTTTCTTT. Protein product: CASSGQGPEAFF.

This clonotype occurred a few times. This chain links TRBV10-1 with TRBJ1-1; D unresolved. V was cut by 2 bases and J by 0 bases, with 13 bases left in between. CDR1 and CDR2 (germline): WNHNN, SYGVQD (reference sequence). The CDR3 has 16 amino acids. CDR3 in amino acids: CASSERADGMNTEAFF. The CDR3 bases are TGCGCCAGCAGTGAGAGGGCCGATGGCATGAACACTGAAGCTTTCTTT.